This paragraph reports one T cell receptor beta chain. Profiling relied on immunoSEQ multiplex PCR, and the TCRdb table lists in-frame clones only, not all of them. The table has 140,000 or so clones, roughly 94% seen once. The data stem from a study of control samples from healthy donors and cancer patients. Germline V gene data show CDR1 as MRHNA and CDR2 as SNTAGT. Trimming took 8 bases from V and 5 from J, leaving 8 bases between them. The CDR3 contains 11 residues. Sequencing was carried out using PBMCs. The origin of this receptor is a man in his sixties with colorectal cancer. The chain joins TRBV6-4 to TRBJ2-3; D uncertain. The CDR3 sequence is CASGSRDTQYF. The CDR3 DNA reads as TGTGCCAGCGGAAGCCGAGATACGCAGTATTTT.